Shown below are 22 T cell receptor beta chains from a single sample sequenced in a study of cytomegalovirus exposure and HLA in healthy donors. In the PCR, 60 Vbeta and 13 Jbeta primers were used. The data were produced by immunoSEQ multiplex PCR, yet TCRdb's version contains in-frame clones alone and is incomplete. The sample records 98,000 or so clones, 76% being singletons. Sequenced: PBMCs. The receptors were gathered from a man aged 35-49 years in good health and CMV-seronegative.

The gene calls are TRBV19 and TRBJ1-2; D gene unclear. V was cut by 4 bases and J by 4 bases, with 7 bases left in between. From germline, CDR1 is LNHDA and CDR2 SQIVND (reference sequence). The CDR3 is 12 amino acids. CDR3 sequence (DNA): TGTGCCAGTAGTAGCCGGAGCTATGGCTACACCTTC. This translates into CASSSRSYGYTF.

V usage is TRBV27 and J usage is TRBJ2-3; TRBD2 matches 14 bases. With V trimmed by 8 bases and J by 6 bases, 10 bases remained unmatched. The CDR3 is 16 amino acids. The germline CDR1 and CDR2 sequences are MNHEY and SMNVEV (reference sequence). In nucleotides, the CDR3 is TGTGCCAGCCACGCGACTAGCGGGAGGGCCTCTGATACGCAGTATTTT. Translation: CASHATSGRASDTQYF.

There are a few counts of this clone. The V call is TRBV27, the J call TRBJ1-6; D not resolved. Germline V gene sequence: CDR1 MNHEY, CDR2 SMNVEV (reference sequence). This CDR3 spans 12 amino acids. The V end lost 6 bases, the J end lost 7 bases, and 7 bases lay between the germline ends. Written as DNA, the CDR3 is TGTGCCAGCAGCGACATCAATTCACCCCTCCACTTT. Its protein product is CASSDINSPLHF.

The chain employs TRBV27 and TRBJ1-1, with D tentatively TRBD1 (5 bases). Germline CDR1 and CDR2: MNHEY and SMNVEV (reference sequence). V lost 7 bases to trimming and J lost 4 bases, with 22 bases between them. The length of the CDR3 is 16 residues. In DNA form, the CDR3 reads TGTGCCAGCATAAAAACGGGACTTTCGTTCGGCACTGAAGCTTTCTTT. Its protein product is CASIKTGLSFGTEAFF.

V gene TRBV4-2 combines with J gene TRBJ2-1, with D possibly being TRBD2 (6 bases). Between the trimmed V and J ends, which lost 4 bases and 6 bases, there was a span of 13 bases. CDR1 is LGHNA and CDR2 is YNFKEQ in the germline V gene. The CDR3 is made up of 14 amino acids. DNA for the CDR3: TGTGCCAGCAGCCCGCCGGGAGCAACCAATGAGCAGTTCTTC. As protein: CASSPPGATNEQFF.

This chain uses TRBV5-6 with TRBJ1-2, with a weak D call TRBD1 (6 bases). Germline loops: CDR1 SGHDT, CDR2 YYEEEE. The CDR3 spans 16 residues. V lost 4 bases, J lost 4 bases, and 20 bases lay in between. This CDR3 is CASSEQGDGFGYGYTF. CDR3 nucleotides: TGTGCCAGCAGCGAACAGGGAGACGGATTCGGCTATGGCTACACCTTC.

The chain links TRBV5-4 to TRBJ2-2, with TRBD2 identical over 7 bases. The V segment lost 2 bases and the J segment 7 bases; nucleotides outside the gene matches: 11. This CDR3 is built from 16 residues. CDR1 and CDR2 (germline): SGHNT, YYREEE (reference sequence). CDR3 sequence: CASSLEAGLVGGELFF. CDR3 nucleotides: TGTGCCAGCAGCTTAGAAGCGGGATTAGTCGGCGGGGAGCTGTTTTTT.

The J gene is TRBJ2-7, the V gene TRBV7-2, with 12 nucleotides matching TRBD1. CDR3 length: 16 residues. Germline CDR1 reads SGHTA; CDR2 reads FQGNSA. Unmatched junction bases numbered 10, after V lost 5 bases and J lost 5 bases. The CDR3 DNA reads TGTGCCAGCAGCCCAGACGGGGGACAGGGGGCCGACGAGCAGTACTTC. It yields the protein CASSPDGGQGADEQYF. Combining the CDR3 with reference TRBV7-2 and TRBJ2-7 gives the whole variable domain GAGVSQSPSNKVTEKGKDVELRCDPISGHTALYWYRQSLGQGLEFLIYFQGNSAPDKSGLPSDRFSAERTGGSVSTLTIQRTQQEDSAVYLCASSPDGGQGADEQYFGPGTRLTVT.

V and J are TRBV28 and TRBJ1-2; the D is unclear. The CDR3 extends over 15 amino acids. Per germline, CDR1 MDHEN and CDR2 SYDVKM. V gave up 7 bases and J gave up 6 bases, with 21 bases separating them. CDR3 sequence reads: CASTVGRRIFDGYTF. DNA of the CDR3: TGTGCCAGCACCGTCGGACGGAGGATTTTCGATGGCTACACCTTC.

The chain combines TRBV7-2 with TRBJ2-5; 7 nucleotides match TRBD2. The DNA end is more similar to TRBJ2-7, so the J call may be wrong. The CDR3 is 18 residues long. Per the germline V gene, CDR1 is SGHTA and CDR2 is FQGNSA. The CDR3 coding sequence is TGTGCCAGCAGCTCCTTGGGTTGGCTAGCGGAAAGCTCCTACGAGCAGTACTTC. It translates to CASSSLGWLAESSYEQYF.

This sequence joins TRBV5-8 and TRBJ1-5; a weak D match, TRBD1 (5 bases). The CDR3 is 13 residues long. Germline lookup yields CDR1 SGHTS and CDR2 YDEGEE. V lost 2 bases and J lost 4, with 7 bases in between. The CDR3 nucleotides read TGTGCCAGCAGCTTCGACAGAAATCAGCCCCAGCATTTT. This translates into CASSFDRNQPQHF.

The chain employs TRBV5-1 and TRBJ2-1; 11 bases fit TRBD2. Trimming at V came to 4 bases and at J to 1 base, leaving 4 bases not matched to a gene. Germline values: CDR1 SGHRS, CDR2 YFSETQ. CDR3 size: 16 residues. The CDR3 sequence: CASSPGLAESYNEQFF. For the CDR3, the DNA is TGCGCCAGCAGCCCGGGACTAGCGGAGTCCTACAATGAGCAGTTCTTC.

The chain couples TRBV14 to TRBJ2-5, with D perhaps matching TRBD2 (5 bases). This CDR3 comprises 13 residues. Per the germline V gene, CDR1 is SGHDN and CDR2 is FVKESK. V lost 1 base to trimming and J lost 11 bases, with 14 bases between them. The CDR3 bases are TGTGCCAGCAGCCAAGTTCTCTCTACGGGGCAGTACTTC. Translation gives CASSQVLSTGQYF. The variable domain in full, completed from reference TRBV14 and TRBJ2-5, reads EAGVTQFPSHSVIEKGQTVTLRCDPISGHDNLYWYRRVMGKEIKFLLHFVKESKQDESGMPNNRFLAERTGGTYSTLKVQPAELEDSGVYFCASSQVLSTGQYFGPGTRLLVL.

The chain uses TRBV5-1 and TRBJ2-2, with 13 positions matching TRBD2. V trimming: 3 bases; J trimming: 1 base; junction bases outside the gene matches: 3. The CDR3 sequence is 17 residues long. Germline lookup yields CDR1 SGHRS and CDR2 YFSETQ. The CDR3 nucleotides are TGCGCCAGCAGCTCCCGGACTAGCGGGGGGAACACCGGGGAGCTGTTTTTT. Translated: CASSSRTSGGNTGELFF.

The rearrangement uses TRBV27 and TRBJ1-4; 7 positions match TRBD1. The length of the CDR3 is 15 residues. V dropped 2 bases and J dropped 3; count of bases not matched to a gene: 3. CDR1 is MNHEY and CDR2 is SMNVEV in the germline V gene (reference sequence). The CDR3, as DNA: TGTGCCAGCAGTTTAACCGGGACAGCTAATGAAAAACTGTTTTTT. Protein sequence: CASSLTGTANEKLFF.

The CDR3 nucleotides are TGTGCCAGCAGCTTACTCGGACAGATCCAAGAGACCCAGTACTTC. Translation gives CASSLLGQIQETQYF. The chain is built from TRBV7-9 and TRBJ2-5, with D maybe TRBD1 (6 bases). Germline assignment: CDR1 SEHNR and CDR2 FQNEAQ (reference sequence). V was trimmed by 2 bases and J by 1 base, leaving 11 bases between them. This CDR3 spans 15 amino acids.

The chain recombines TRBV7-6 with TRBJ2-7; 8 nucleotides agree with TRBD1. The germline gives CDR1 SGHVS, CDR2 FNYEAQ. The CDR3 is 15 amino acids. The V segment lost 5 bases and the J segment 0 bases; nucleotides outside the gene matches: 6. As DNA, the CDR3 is TGTGCCAGCAGCGCAGGGGGCCTAAGCTCCTACGAGCAGTACTTC. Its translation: CASSAGGLSSYEQYF.

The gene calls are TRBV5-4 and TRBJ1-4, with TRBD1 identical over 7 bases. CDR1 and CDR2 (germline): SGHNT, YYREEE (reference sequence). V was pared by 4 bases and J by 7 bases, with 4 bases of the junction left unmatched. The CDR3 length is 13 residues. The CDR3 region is CASSGTVGEKLFF. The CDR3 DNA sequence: TGTGCCAGCAGCGGGACAGTGGGTGAAAAACTGTTTTTT.

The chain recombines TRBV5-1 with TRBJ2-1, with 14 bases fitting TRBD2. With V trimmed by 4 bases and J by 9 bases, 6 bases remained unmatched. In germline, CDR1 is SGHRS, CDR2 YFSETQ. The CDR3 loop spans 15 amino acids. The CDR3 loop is CASSIGTSGGSEQFF. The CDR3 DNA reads TGCGCCAGCAGCATCGGGACTAGCGGGGGTAGTGAGCAGTTCTTC.

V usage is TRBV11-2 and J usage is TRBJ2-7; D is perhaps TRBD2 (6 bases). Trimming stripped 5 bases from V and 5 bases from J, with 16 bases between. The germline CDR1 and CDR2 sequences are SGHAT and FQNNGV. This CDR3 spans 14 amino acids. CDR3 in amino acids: CASSRDFRDNEQYF. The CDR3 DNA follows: TGTGCCAGCAGCCGGGACTTCCGAGACAACGAGCAGTACTTC.

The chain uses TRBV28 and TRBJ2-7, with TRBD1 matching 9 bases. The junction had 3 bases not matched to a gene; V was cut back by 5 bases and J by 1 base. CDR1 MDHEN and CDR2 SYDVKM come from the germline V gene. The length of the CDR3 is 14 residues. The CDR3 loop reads CASSPGQGSYEQYF. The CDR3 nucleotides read TGTGCCAGCAGTCCGGGACAGGGTTCCTACGAGCAGTACTTC.

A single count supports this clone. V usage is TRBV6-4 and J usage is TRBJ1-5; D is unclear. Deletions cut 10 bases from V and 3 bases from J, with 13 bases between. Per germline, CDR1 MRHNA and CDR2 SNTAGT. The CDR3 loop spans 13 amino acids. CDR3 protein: CATAPFSNQPQHF. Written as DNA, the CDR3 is TGTGCCACCGCGCCCTTCTCCAATCAGCCCCAGCATTTT.